One T cell receptor beta chain is described in this entry. In the study's own analysis: Nucleated cell counts were estimated from reference gene primer amplification. The repertoire was sequenced with immunoSEQ multiplex PCR; TCRdb's copy has only in-frame clones and lacks some. V and J calls plus clone size are reproduced from that table; the DNA served to infer D and trimming. This sample has 90,000 to 150,000 clones, with 75% to 85% found just once. This sample stems from a study of blood T cell repertoires in COVID-19. Turning to the study itself: Nucleic acid was either cDNA or gDNA, and it came from T cells, B-cell-depleted T cells, or PBMCs.

This receptor was obtained from a woman of 80 years or more with acute or convalescent COVID-19. The sequenced material came from peripheral blood.

For the CDR3, the DNA is TGCAGCCTTTTTACTAGCGGGAATAGGAATGAGCAGTTCTTC. It yields the protein CSLFTSGNRNEQFF. The rearrangement links TRBV29-1 to TRBJ2-1, with 10 bases lining up with TRBD2. From germline, CDR1 is SQVTM and CDR2 ANQGSEA. This CDR3 comprises 14 residues. Trimming cost V 8 bases and J 7 bases; bases outside gene matches: 11.